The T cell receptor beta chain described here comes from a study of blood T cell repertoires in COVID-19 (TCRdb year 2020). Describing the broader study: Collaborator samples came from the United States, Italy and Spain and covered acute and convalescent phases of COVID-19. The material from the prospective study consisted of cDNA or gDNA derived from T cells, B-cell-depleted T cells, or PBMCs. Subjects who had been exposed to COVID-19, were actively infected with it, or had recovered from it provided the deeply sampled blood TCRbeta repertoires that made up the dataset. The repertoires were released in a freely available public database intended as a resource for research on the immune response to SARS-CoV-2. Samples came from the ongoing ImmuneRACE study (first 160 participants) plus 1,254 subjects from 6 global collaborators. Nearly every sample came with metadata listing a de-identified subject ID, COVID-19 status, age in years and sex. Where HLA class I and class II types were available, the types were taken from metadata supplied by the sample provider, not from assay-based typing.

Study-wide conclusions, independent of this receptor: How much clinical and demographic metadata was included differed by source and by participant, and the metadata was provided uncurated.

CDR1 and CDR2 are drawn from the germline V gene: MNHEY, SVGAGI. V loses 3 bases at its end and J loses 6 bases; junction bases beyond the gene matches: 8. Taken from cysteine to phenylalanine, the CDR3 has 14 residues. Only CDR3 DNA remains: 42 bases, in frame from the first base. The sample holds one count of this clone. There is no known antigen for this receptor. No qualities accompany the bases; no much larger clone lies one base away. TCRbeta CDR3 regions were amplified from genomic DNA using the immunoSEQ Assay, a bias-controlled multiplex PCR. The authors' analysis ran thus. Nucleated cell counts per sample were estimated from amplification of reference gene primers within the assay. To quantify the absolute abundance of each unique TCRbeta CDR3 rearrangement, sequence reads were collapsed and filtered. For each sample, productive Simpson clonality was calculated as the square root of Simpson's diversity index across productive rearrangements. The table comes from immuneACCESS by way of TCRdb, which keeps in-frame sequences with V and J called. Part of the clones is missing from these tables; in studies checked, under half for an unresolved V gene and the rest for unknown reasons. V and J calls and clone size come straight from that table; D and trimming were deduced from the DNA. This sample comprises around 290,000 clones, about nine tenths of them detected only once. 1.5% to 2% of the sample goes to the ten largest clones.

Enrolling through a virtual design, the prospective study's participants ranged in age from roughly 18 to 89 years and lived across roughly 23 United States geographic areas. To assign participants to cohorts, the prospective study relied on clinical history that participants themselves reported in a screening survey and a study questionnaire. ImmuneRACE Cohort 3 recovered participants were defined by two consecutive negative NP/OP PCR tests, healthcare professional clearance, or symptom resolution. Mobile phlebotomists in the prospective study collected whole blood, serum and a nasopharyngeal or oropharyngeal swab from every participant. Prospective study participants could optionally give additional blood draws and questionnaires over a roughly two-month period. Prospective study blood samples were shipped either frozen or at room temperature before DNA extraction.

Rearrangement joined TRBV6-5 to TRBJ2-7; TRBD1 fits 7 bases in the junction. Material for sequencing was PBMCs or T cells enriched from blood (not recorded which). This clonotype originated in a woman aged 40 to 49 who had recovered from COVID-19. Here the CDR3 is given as CASSYSQGIGEQYF. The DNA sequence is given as TGTGCCAGCAGTTATTCACAGGGGATAGGCGAGCAGTACTTC.